These 23 T cell receptor beta chains were sequenced from one sample in a study of blood T cell repertoires in COVID-19 (dated by TCRdb to about 2020). The library relied on the immunoSEQ multiplex PCR assay. The source is immuneACCESS, and TCRdb retained only in-frame sequences with V and J called. Part of the clones is not carried over; for the studies checked, unresolved V genes explain less than half of this, and the remainder is unexplained. The sample yields 40,000 to 60,000 clones; approximately 84% were counted once. The top ten hold 4.4% of the sample. The sample comprised peripheral blood. The receptors derive from a man between 50 and 59 years old with active COVID-19.

The V and J genes are TRBV7-8 and TRBJ1-1; D perhaps matches TRBD1 (5 bases). The CDR3 length is 12 residues. Germline values: CDR1 SGHVS, CDR2 FQNEAQ. V was cut by 5 bases and J by 4 bases, with 8 bases left in between. The CDR3 DNA sequence: TGTGCCAGCAGCCGGGGGGGCACTGAAGCTTTCTTT. Translated: CASSRGGTEAFF.

The CDR3 DNA reads as TGTGCCAGTAGACAGGGGGGAATGGCAGATACGCAGTATTTT. Amino acids: CASRQGGMADTQYF. The chain couples TRBV19 to TRBJ2-3; 8 bases fit TRBD1. This CDR3 contains 14 residues. The germline gives CDR1 LNHDA, CDR2 SQIVND (reference sequence). The J segment lost 4 bases and the V segment lost 6 bases, leaving 6 bases of the junction unmatched.

The chain has TRBV28 and TRBJ2-7, with TRBD1 matching 7 bases. CDR1 and CDR2 (germline): MDHEN, SYDVKM. J gave up 7 bases and V 11 bases, and 17 bases lay outside the gene matches. The CDR3 is made up of 14 amino acids. The DNA of the CDR3 is TGTGCCGCTGGGGACAGCAGGGGTGGTAGGGAGCAGTACTTC. Translated: CAAGDSRGGREQYF.

The rearrangement uses TRBV7-8 and TRBJ2-5; D possibly corresponds to TRBD1 (5 bases). Germline lookup yields CDR1 SGHVS and CDR2 FQNEAQ. CDR3 length equals 13 residues. V lost 5 bases, J lost 1 base, and 8 bases lay in between. The CDR3 spells CASSRQSQETQYF. The CDR3 coding sequence is TGTGCCAGCAGCCGACAGTCCCAAGAGACCCAGTACTTC.

V gene TRBV7-6 combines with J gene TRBJ2-7; 8 bases are shared with TRBD2. Per the germline V gene, CDR1 is SGHVS and CDR2 is FNYEAQ. The V and J ends lost 2 bases and 4 bases, in that order; junction bases with no gene match: 7. The CDR3 length is 15 residues. The chain's CDR3 is CASSLSGSGTYEQYF. CDR3 coding DNA: TGTGCCAGCAGCTTAAGCGGTAGCGGGACATACGAGCAGTACTTC.

The CDR3 loop is CASSEALGGGTEAFF. In DNA, the CDR3 is TGTGCCAGCAGTGAAGCATTGGGCGGAGGCACTGAAGCTTTCTTT. The chain joins TRBV2 to TRBJ1-1; no clear D gene. The CDR3 is 15 amino acids. Germline lookup yields CDR1 SNHLY and CDR2 FYNNEI. Trimming left V 0 bases short and J 4 bases short, with 12 bases between.

V is TRBV5-5 and J is TRBJ2-7; D is possibly TRBD2 (5 bases). Germline V gives CDR1 SGHKS, CDR2 YYEKEE (reference sequence). This CDR3 has 14 residues. Trimming shortened V by 2 bases and J by 2 bases, and 11 bases separated the two germline ends. Here the CDR3 reads CASSFGVPAYEQYF. The CDR3 bases are TGTGCCAGCAGCTTCGGGGTGCCAGCCTACGAGCAGTACTTC.

This chain joins TRBV12-3 or TRBV12-4 and TRBJ1-5; a possible D gene is TRBD1 (5 bases). The CDR3 contains 13 residues. With 6 bases removed from V and 5 bases from J, the gap between germline ends came to 11 bases. CDR3 in DNA: TGTGCCAGCAGCTCGGACATTGATCAGCCCCAGCATTTT. It codes for CASSSDIDQPQHF.

The V call is TRBV10-3, the J call TRBJ2-2; unclear D gene. CDR1 is ENHRY, CDR2 SYGVKD, per germline. V was clipped by 9 bases and J by 4 bases, with 9 bases between them. This CDR3 spans 12 amino acids. The CDR3 sequence: CAIGQVTGELFF. For the CDR3, the DNA is TGTGCCATAGGCCAGGTCACCGGGGAGCTGTTTTTT.

The J gene is TRBJ2-7, the V gene TRBV5-4; 8 positions match TRBD1. The CDR3 has 17 residues. V shed 4 bases, J shed 0 bases, and the junction held 12 bases outside the gene matches. Per the germline V gene, CDR1 is SGHNT and CDR2 is YYREEE (reference sequence). The CDR3 here is CASSASPGTGLSYEQYF. Here the CDR3 DNA reads TGTGCCAGCAGCGCAAGCCCCGGGACAGGTCTCTCCTACGAGCAGTACTTC.

DNA for the CDR3: TGCGCCAGCAATCGACTAGCGGAGGAGACCCAGTACTTC. Translating gives CASNRLAEETQYF. The genes are TRBV10-2 and TRBJ2-5, with TRBD2 identical over 9 bases. Unmatched junction bases numbered 5, after V lost 7 bases and J lost 5 bases. Germline CDR1 WSHSY, CDR2 SAAADI. This CDR3 has 13 amino acids.

This clone was seen more than once but under ten times. This chain links TRBV4-1 with TRBJ2-1; D is perhaps TRBD2 (5 bases). The CDR3 is 15 residues long. Trimming pared 7 bases from V and 4 bases from J, leaving 17 bases between. Germline-derived CDR1 and CDR2 are MGHRA and YSYEKL. CDR3 sequence reads: CASNLRTDSYNEQFF. The CDR3 coding sequence is TGCGCCAGCAATCTTAGGACGGACTCTTACAATGAGCAGTTCTTC.

This clone was observed once. The V and J genes are TRBV12-5 and TRBJ1-4, with D perhaps matching TRBD1 (6 bases). The length of the CDR3 is 16 residues. Germline V gives CDR1 LGHNT, CDR2 FRNRAP. The V gene lost 0 bases and the J gene lost 4 bases, with 12 bases spanning the gap. The CDR3 loop is CASGLVLGAGNEKLFF. As DNA, the CDR3 is TGTGCTAGTGGTTTGGTACTGGGGGCAGGTAATGAAAAACTGTTTTTT.

The rearrangement links TRBV9 to TRBJ2-2; possible D gene TRBD2, 7 bases. There are 14 residues in the CDR3. In germline, CDR1 is SGDLS, CDR2 YYNGEE. The V end lost 7 bases, the J end lost 7 bases, and 17 bases lay between the germline ends. The CDR3 reads CASAVGGRFGELFF. The CDR3, as DNA: TGTGCCAGCGCGGTCGGGGGGCGTTTCGGGGAGCTGTTTTTT.

This clone was observed a few times. The chain carries TRBV2 and TRBJ1-5; possibly TRBD1 for D (6 bases). Germline CDR1 reads SNHLY; CDR2 reads FYNNEI. The germline V and J ends were trimmed by 3 bases and 0 bases, with 12 bases remaining between them. The CDR3 spans 16 residues. The CDR3: CASSDQGRGSNQPQHF. CDR3 bases: TGTGCCAGCAGTGACCAGGGCAGGGGTAGCAATCAGCCCCAGCATTTT.

The V and J genes are TRBV18 and TRBJ2-5; 9 bases map to TRBD2. The germline V gene encodes CDR1 KGHSH and CDR2 LQKENI. V trimming: 0 bases; J trimming: 3 bases; junction bases outside the gene matches: 5. This CDR3 is built from 16 residues. CDR3 sequence: CASSPPWASGEETQYF. As DNA, the CDR3 is TGTGCCAGCTCACCACCGTGGGCTAGCGGGGAAGAGACCCAGTACTTC.

This rearrangement joins TRBV7-2 to TRBJ2-3; D remains ambiguous. From germline, CDR1 is SGHTA and CDR2 FQGNSA. The germline V and J ends were trimmed by 5 bases and 1 base, with 10 bases remaining between them. The CDR3 has 14 amino acids. CDR3 in amino acids: CASSLPLRTDTQYF. The CDR3 DNA reads TGTGCCAGCAGCCTCCCACTCCGCACAGATACGCAGTATTTT.

The CDR3 reads CASSTGTGGKETQYF. In DNA form, the CDR3 reads TGTGCCAGCAGTACCGGGACAGGGGGAAAAGAGACCCAGTACTTC. This chain uses TRBV6-2 or TRBV6-3 with TRBJ2-5; 11 nucleotides line up with TRBD1. The germline V gene has CDR1 MNHEY and CDR2 SVGEGT. CDR3 length: 15 residues. V shed 5 bases, J shed 3 bases, and the junction held 5 bases outside the gene matches.

This clone was seen just once. CDR3 protein: CASSSTGTERDTQYF. As DNA, the CDR3 is TGTGCCAGCAGCTCAACCGGGACAGAGAGAGATACGCAGTATTTT. The chain links TRBV7-9 to TRBJ2-3, with 7 bases lining up with TRBD1. This CDR3 has 15 amino acids. V shed 4 bases, J shed 5 bases, and the junction held 9 bases outside the gene matches. The germline V gene has CDR1 SEHNR and CDR2 FQNEAQ (reference sequence).

The CDR3 DNA reads as TGCGCCAGCTCAGGGCAGGGCACAGATACGCAGTATTTT. It yields the protein CASSGQGTDTQYF. The chain uses TRBV5-1 and TRBJ2-3; a weak D match, TRBD1 (5 bases). With 7 bases removed from V and 1 base from J, the gap between germline ends came to 10 bases. The germline V gene has CDR1 SGHRS and CDR2 YFSETQ. The length of the CDR3 is 13 residues.

The rearrangement joins TRBV18 to TRBJ2-5; D perhaps matches TRBD2 (7 bases). V was trimmed by 3 bases and J by 4 bases, leaving 15 bases between them. The CDR3 totals 15 residues. Germline V gene data show CDR1 as KGHSH and CDR2 as LQKENI. The CDR3 sequence: CASSPNRGATETQYF. CDR3 in DNA: TGTGCCAGCTCACCGAACCGGGGGGCGACAGAGACCCAGTACTTC. The full variable domain, its missing parts supplied by reference TRBV18 and TRBJ2-5, is NAGVMQNPRHLVRRRGQEARLRCSPMKGHSHVYWYRQLPEEGLKFMVYLQKENIIDESGMPKERFSAEFPKEGPSILRIQQVVRGDSAAYFCASSPNRGATETQYFGPGTRLLVL.

A few counts support this clone. The rearrangement joins TRBV2 to TRBJ1-1; TRBD1 is a possible D gene (6 bases). The CDR3 spans 15 residues. The germline gives CDR1 SNHLY, CDR2 FYNNEI. Trimming took 9 bases from V and 0 from J, leaving 17 bases between them. CDR3 in DNA: TGTGCCAGAAGGGGACACAATCTCTTGAACACTGAAGCTTTCTTT. Amino acid sequence: CARRGHNLLNTEAFF.

V and J are TRBV6-5 and TRBJ1-6; 9 nucleotides line up with TRBD1. Germline-derived CDR1 and CDR2 are MNHEY and SVGAGI. The V segment lost 2 bases and the J segment 7 bases; nucleotides outside the gene matches: 6. CDR3 size: 16 residues. The CDR3 here is CASSYGGGQGNSPLHF. CDR3 nucleotide sequence: TGTGCCAGCAGTTACGGGGGGGGACAGGGAAATTCACCCCTCCACTTT.